The T cell receptor (beta chain) described here comes from a study of metastatic and nonmetastatic thyroid tumors (dated by TCRdb to about 2020). Regarding the research as a whole: Repertoires were compared across peripheral blood and tumor or nodule tissue samples from malignant and benign thyroid patients.

Libraries were constructed by PCR. The data were produced on an Illumina HiSeq 4000. The TCR beta-chain CDR3 region of each patient was profiled by high-throughput sequencing. Per the original workflow: The researchers built a classifier to tell apart papillary thyroid cancer patients with distant metastasis, based on CDR3 differences among clinicopathological groups. The Shannon index was used to assess repertoire diversity, and the Morisita-Horn index was used to assess tumor-blood repertoire similarity. In-frame beta chains were kept once TCRdb had trimmed the public reads at Q25 with fastp and called clones with MiXCR. These V and J calls derive from TCRdb rather than the authors' analysis. The sample has more than 20,000 clones on record, 20% to 25% of them singletons. 9% to 15% of the sample lies in the top ten. Points on this clone: Its recognized antigen is unknown. Base qualities are not recorded, but no much larger clone differs from it by a single base.

Overall study outcomes, separate from this receptor: In both blood and tumor samples, TCR beta diversity was reported to be significantly higher in malignant tumors than in benign nodules.

No patient had received any treatment before thyroid surgery. Patient clinical samples collected from the early 2010s to the late 2010s were retrospectively analysed using T-cell receptor beta sequencing. The sequence was obtained from a female donor with papillary thyroid cancer or a benign thyroid nodule (not recorded which). Some clones in this sample may be carry-over from other donors' samples. The sample taken for sequencing was tumor tissue.

The nucleotide sequence reads as follows: TGCGCCAGCAGCCAAGAAGTAGCAGGCACAGATACGCAGTATTTT. Translation gives CASSQEVAGTDTQYF. The V and J genes are TRBV4-3 and TRBJ2-3, with the D segment identity uncertain. Looking up the germline V gene yields CDR1 LGHNA and CDR2 YSLEER. Its CDR3 holds 15 amino acids, cysteine through phenylalanine. Solely the CDR3 DNA is kept, with 45 bases framed from the first base. Relative to germline, V is 0 bases shorter and J is 1 base shorter, with 8 bases between their ends.